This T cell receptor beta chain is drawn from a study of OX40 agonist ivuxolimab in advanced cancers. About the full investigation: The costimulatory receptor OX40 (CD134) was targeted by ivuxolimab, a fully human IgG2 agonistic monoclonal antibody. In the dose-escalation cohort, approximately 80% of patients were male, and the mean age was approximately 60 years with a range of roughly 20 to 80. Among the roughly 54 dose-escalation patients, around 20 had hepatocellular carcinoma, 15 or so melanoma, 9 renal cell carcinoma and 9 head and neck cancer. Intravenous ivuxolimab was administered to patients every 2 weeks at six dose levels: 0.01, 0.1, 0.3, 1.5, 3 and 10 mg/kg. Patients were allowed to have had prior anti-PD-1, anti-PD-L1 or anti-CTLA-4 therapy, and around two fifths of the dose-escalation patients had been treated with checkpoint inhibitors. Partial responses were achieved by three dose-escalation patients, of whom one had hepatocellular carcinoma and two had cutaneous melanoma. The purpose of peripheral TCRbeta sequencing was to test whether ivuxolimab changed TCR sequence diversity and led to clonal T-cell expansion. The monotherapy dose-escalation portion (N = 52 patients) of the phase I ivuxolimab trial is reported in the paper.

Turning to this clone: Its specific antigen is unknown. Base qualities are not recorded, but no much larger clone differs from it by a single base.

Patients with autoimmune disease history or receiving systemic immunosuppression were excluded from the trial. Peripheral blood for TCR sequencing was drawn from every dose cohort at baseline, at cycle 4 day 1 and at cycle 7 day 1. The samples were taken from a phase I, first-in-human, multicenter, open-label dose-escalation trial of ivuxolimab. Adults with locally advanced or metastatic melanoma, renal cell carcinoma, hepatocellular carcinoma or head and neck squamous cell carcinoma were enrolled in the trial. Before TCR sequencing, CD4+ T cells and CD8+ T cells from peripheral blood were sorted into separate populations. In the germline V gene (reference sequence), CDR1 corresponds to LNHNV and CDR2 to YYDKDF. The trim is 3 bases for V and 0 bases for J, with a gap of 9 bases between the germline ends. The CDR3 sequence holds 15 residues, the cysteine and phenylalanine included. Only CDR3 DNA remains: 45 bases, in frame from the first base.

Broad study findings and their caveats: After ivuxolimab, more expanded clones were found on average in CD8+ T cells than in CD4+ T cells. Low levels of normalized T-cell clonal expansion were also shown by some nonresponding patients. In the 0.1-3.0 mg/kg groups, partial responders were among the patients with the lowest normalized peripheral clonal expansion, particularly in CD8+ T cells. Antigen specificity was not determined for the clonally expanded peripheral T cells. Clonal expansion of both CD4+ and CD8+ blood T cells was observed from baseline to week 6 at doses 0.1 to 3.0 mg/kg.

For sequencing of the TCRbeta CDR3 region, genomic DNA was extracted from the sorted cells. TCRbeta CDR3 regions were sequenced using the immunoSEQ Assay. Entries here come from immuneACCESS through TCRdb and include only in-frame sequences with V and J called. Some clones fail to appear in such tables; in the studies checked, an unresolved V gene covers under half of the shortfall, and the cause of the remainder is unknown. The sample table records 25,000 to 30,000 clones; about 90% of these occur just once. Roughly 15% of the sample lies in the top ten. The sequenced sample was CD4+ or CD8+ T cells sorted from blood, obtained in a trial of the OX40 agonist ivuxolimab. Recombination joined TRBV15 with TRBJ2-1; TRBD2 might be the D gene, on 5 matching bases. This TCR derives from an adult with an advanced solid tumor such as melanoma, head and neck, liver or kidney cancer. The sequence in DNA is TGTGCCACCAGCAGGGACTTTCACTCCTACAATGAGCAGTTCTTC. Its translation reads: CATSRDFHSYNEQFF.